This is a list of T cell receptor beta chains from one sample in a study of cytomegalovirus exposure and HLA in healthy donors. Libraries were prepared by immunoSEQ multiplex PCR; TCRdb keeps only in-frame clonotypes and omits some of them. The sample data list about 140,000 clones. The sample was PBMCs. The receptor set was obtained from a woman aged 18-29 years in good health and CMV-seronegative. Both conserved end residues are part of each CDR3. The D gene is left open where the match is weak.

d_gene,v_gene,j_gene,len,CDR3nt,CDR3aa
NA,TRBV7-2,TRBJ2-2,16,TGTGCCAGCACCGAAAACCGGAACAGTAACACCGGGGAGCTGTTTTTT,CASTENRNSNTGELFF
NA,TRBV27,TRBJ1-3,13,TGTGCCAGCAGTTTACTGGGGGGAGACACCATATATTTT,CASSLLGGDTIYF
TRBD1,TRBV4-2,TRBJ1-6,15,TGTGCCAGCAGCCAAGTGGAGGGGGCCGGGTCACCCCTCCACTTT,CASSQVEGAGSPLHF
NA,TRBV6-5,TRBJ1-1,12,TGTGCCAGCAGTCCCCAGGCCCCTGAAGCTTTCTTT,CASSPQAPEAFF
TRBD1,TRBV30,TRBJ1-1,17,TGTGCCTGGAGTGTAGCGGACAGGGGGCGCGTGGGCACTGAAGCTTTCTTT,CAWSVADRGRVGTEAFF
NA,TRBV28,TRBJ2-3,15,TGTGCCAGCACCCTTCGACAAGGGGTCCACGATACGCAGTATTTT,CASTLRQGVHDTQYF
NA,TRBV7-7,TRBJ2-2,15,TGTGCTAGCAGCTTAGGGGCCGCGAACACCGGGGAGCTGTTTTTT,CASSLGAANTGELFF
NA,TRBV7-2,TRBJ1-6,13,TGTGCCAGCAGCTTGGGCCCCAATTCACCCCTCCACTTT,CASSLGPNSPLHF
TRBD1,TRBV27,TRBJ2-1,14,TGTGCCAGCAGTTCCCAAACAGGGGTCTATGAGCAGTTCTTC,CASSSQTGVYEQFF
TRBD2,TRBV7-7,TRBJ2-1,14,TGTGCTAGCAGCGCCGCCGGGACTAGAAATGAGCAGTTCTTC,CASSAAGTRNEQFF
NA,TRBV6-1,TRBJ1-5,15,TGTGCCAGCAGTACAGCCCATGACACGTCCCAGCCCCAGCATTTT,CASSTAHDTSQPQHF
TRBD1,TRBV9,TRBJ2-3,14,TGTGCCAGCAGCGGGGGACAGGGCGCAGATACGCAGTATTTT,CASSGGQGADTQYF
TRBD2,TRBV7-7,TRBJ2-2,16,TGTGCCAGCAGCTCACTAGCGGGACTGAACACCGGGGAGCTGTTTTTT,CASSSLAGLNTGELFF
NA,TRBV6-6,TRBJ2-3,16,TGTGCCAGCAGTTTGGAGGCTAGTCGTTACACAGATACGCAGTATTTT,CASSLEASRYTDTQYF
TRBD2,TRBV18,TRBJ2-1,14,TGTGCCAGCTCACCCCAGCGGGGGAACAATGAGCAGTTCTTC,CASSPQRGNNEQFF
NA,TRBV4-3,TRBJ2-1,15,TGCGCCAGCAGCCAAGAGGAGGGGGCCTCAAATGAGCAGTTCTTC,CASSQEEGASNEQFF
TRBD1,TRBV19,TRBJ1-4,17,TGTGCCAGTAGCTCGGTAGGGACAGGGAGCACTAATGAAAAACTGTTTTTT,CASSSVGTGSTNEKLFF
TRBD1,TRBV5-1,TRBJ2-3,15,TGCGCCAGCAGCTTGCTCGGGACAGGGACAGATACGCAGTATTTT,CASSLLGTGTDTQYF
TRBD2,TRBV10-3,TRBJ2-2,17,TGTGCCATCAAAGTGAACGGCGGGAGGGCGGGCACCGGGGAGCTGTTTTTT,CAIKVNGGRAGTGELFF
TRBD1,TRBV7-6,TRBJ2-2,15,TGTGCCAGCAGCCCTGGGACAGGGGACACCGGGGAGCTGTTTTTT,CASSPGTGDTGELFF
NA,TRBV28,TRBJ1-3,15,TGTGCCAGCAGTCCCAGTCCGCTACGAGGAGACACCATATATTTT,CASSPSPLRGDTIYF
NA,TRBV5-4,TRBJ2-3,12,TGTGCCAGCAGCTTCATGACAGATACGCAGTATTTT,CASSFMTDTQYF
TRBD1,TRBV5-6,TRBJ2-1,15,TGTGCCAGCAGCTCGACCGGGACAGCATACAATGAGCAGTTCTTC,CASSSTGTAYNEQFF
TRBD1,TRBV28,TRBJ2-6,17,TGTGCCAGCAGTTACCCAGGGGGCGGTGCTGGGGCCAACGTCCTGACTTTC,CASSYPGGGAGANVLTF
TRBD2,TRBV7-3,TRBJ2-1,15,TGTGCCAGCAGCTTCTTAGCGGGACCTACAAATGAGCAGTTCTTC,CASSFLAGPTNEQFF
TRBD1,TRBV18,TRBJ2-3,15,TGTGCCAGCTCACCCCCGGGACAGGCACCAGATACGCAGTATTTT,CASSPPGQAPDTQYF
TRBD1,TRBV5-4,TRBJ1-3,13,TGTGCCAGCACCGAGACAGGGTGGAACACCATATATTTT,CASTETGWNTIYF
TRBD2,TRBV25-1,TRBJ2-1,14,TGTGCCAGCCAACTAGCGGGAGCTCCCAATGAGCAGTTCTTC,CASQLAGAPNEQFF
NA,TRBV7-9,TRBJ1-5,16,TGTGCCAGCAGCTTAGACGGATTAGGGTCGGGGCAGCCCCAGCATTTT,CASSLDGLGSGQPQHF
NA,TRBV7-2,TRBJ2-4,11,TGTGCCAGCAGCTCCTACGACATTCAGTACTTC,CASSSYDIQYF
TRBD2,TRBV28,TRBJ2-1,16,TGTGCCAGCAGTACAACGTCTAGCGGGAGAAACAATGAGCAGTTCTTC,CASSTTSSGRNNEQFF
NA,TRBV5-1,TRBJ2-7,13,TGCGCCAGCAGCTCAACCCAGGTTGGTAGGCAGTACTTC,CASSSTQVGRQYF
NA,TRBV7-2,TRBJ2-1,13,TGTGCCAGCAGCTCGCCTAGTAGTCTTGAGCAGTTCTTC,CASSSPSSLEQFF
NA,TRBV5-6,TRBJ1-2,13,TGTGCCAGCAGCTTGGGACAGCGCCCTGGCTACACCTTC,CASSLGQRPGYTF
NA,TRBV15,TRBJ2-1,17,TGTGCCACCAGCAGAGATCTTCGATCAGGGGCCTACAATGAGCAGTTCTTC,CATSRDLRSGAYNEQFF
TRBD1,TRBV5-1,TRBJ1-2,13,TGCGCCAGCAGCAGTGGGGGACAGTATGGCTACACCTTC,CASSSGGQYGYTF
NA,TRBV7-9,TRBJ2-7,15,TGTGCCAGCAGCGCACGAGAAACAGGGGCGGGAGAGCAGTACTTC,CASSARETGAGEQYF
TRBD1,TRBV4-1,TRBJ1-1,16,TGCGCCAGCAGCCAGGGCAGGGGGTCCATGAACACTGAAGCTTTCTTT,CASSQGRGSMNTEAFF
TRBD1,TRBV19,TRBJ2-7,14,TGTGCCAGCAGGGACAGGCTAAGCTCCTACGAGCAGTACTTC,CASRDRLSSYEQYF
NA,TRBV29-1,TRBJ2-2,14,TGCAGCGTTGAAGTAGGTAGCGTCACCGGGGAGCTGTTTTTT,CSVEVGSVTGELFF
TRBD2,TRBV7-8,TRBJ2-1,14,TGTGCCAGCATCATACTAGCGGGAGGGGAAGAGCAGTTCTTC,CASIILAGGEEQFF
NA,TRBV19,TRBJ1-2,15,TGTGCCAGTAGTATTAGCAGGGGCCTTGACTATGGCTACACCTTC,CASSISRGLDYGYTF
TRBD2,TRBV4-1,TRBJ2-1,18,TGCGCCAGCAGCCAAGATCCCCGAAGGCTAGCGGGAAACGATGAGCAGTTCTTC,CASSQDPRRLAGNDEQFF
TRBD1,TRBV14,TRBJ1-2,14,TGTGCCAGCAGCCGGGACAGTTTTAACTATGGCTACACCTTC,CASSRDSFNYGYTF
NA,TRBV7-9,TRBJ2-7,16,TGTGCCAGCAGCTTAGCGGGGGCAGGGGAAAACGGAGAGCAGTACTTC,CASSLAGAGENGEQYF
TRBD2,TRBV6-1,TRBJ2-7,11,TGTGCCAGCCGAGGGAGGGCCGAGCAGTACTTC,CASRGRAEQYF
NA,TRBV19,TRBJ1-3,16,TGTGCCAGTAGTATATATCTGGGCTTCTCTGGAAACACCATATATTTT,CASSIYLGFSGNTIYF
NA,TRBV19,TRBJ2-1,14,TGTGCCAGTAGTATGGGCCCCATGACCTATGAGCAGTTCTTC,CASSMGPMTYEQFF
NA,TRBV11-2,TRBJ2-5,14,TGTGCCAGCAGCTTCCAATTCGGAGGAGAGACCCAGTACTTC,CASSFQFGGETQYF
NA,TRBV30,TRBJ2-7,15,TGTGCCTGGAGTGTAGTATCGGGTTTGGACTACGAGCAGTACTTC,CAWSVVSGLDYEQYF
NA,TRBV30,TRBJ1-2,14,TGTGCCTGGAGTGTATCAGGCTCCAACTATGGCTACACCTTC,CAWSVSGSNYGYTF
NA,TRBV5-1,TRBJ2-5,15,TGCGCCAGCAGCCTGCAATCGGACAGCCAAGAGACCCAGTACTTC,CASSLQSDSQETQYF
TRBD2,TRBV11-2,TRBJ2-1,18,TGTGCCAGCAGCTTAGGTTTTAGCGGGAGGGGGGGTTACAATGAGCAGTTCTTC,CASSLGFSGRGGYNEQFF